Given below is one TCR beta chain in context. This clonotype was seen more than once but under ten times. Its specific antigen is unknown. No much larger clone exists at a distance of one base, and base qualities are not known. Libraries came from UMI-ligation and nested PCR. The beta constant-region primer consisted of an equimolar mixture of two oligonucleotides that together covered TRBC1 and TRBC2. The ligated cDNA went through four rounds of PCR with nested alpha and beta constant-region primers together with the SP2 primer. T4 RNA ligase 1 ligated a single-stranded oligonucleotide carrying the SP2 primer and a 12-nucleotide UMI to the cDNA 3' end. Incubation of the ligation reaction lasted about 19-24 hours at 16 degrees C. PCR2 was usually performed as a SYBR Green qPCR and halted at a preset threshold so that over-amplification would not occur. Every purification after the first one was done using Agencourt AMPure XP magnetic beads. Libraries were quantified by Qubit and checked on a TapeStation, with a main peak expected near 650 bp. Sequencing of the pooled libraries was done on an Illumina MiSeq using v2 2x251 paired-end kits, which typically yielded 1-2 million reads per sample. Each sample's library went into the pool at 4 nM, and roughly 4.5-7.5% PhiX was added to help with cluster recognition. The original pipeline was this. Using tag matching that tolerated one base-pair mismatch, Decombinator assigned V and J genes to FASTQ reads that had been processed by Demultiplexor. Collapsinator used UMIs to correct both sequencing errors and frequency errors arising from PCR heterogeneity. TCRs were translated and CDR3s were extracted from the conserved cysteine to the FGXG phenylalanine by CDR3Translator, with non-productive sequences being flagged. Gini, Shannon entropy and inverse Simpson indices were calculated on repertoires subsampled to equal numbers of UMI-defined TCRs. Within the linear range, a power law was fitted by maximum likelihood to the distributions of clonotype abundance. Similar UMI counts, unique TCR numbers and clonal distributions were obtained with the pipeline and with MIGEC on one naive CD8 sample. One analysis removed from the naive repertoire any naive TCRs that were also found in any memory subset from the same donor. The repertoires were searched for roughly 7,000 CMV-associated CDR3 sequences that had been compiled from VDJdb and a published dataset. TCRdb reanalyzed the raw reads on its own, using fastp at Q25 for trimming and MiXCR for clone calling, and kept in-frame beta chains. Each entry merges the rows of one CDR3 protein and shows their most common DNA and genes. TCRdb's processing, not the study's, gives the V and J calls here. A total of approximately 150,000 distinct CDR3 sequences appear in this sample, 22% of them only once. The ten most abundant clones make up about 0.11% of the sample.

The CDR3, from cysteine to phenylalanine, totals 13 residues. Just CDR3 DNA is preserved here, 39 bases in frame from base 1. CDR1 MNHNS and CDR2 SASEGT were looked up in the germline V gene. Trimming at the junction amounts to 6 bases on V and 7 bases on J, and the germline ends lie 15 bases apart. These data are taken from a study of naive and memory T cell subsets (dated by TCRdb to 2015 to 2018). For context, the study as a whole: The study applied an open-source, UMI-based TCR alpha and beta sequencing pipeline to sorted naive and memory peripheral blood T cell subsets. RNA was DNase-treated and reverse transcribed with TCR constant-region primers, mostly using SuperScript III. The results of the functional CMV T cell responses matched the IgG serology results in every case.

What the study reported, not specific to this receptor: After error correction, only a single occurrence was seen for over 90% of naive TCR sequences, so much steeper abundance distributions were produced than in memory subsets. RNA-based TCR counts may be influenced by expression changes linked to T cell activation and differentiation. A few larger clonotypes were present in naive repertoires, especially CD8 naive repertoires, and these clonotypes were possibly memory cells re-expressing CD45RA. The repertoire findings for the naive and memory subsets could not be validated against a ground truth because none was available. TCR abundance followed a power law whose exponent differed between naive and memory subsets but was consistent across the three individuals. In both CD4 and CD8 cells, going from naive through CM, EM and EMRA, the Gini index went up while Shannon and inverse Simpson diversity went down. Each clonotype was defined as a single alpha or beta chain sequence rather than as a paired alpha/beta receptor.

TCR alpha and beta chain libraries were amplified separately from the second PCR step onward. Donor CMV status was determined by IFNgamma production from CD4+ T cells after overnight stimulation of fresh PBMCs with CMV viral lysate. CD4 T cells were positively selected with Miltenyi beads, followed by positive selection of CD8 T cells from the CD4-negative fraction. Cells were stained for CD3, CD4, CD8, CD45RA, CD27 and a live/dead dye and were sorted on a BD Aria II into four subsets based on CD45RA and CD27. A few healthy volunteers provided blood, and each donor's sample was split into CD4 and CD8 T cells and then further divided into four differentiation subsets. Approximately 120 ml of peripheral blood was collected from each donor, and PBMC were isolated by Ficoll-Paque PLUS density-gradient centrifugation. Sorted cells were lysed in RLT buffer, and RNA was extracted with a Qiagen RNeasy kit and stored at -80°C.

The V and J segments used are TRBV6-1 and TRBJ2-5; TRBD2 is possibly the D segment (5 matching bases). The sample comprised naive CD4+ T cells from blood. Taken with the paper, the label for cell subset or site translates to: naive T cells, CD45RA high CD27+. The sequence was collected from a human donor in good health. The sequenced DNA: TGTGCCAGCAGCTGGACCCAAGAGGGGACCCAGTACTTC. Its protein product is CASSWTQEGTQYF.